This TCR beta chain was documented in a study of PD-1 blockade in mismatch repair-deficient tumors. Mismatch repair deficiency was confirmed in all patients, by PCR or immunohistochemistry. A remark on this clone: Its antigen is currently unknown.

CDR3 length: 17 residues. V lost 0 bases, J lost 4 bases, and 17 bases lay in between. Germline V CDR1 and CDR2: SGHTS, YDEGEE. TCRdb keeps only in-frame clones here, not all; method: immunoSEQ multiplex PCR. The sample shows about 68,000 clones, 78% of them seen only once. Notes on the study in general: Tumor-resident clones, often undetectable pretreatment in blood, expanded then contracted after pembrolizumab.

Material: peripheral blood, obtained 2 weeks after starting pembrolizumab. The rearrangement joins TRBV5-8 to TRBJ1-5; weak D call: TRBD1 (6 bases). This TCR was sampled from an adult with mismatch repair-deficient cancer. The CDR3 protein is CASSLDFSDRWNQPQHF. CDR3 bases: TGTGCCAGCAGCTTGGACTTTTCGGACAGATGGAATCAGCCCCAGCATTTT.